The following is a T cell receptor (beta chain) sequence with its context. The source of the sample is a study of blood T cell repertoires in COVID-19. The overall study: Sources were T cells, B-cell-depleted T cells, or PBMCs; the material itself was cDNA or gDNA.

In germline, CDR1 is SGHVS, CDR2 FNYEAQ. This CDR3 has 15 amino acids. The ends were cut back, 1 base at V and 10 bases at J, with 14 bases in the middle. Original analysis: Estimation of nucleated cell counts relied on the amplification of reference gene primers. This table comes from immunoSEQ multiplex PCR, and its TCRdb copy is limited to in-frame clones, with some not included. V and J calls and clone size are those listed in that table; D and trimming were worked out from the DNA. The sample has about 220,000 clones, roughly 80% seen once; the top ten hold roughly 5%. The sample comprised peripheral blood. The gene calls are TRBV7-6 and TRBJ1-6; D possibly corresponds to TRBD1 (5 bases). The TCR was taken from a human donor in a cohort sampled during active COVID-19. The CDR3 DNA sequence: TGTGCCAGCAGCTTAGAGATGTGGGGGGAATCACCCCTCCACTTT. Translated: CASSLEMWGESPLHF. Full variable domain (rest looked up from reference TRBV7-6 and TRBJ1-6): GAGVSQSPRYKVTKRGQDVALRCDPISGHVSLYWYRQALGQGPEFLTYFNYEAQQDKSGLPNDRFSAERPEGSISTLTIQRTEQRDSAMYRCASSLEMWGESPLHFGNGTRLTVT.